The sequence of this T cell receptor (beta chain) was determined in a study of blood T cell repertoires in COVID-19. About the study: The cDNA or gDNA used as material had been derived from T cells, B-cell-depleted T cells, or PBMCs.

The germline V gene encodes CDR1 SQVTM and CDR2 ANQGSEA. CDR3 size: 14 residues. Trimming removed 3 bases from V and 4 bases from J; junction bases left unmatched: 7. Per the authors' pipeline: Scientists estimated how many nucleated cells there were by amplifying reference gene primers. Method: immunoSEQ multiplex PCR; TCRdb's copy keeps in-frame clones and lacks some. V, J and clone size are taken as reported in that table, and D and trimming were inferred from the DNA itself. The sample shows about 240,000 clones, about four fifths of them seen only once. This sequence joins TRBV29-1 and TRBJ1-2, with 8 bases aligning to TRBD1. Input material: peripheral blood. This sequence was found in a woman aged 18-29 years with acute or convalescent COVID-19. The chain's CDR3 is CSVDNGQGRYGYTF. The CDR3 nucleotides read TGCAGCGTTGATAACGGACAGGGCCGCTATGGCTACACCTTC.